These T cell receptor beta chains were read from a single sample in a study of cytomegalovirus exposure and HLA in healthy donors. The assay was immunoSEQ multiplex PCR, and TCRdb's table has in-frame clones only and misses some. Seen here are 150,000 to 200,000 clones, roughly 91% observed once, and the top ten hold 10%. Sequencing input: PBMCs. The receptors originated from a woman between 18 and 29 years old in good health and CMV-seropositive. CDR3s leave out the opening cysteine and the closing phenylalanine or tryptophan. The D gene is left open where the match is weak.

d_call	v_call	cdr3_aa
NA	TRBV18	ASSPLVGGETRYGYT
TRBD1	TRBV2	ASNGQVLATEAF
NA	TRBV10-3	AITAGRDEKLF
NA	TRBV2	ASSEGFRRVGTYEQY
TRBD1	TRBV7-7	ASSSGTAGEQY
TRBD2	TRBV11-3	ASSSGLAGVNEQF
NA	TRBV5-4	ASSLDATPYYGYT
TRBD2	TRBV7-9	ASSLGSSGVYNEQF
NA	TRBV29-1	SVVVTYNEQF
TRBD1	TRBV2	ASSYDRGYGEAF
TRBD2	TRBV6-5	ASRPSGGRRDEQY
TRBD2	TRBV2	ASSGGVAGVTYNEQF
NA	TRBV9	ASSVVDGYEQY
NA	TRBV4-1	ASSQWGGGTEAF
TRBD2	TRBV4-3	ASSPTGLASINEQF
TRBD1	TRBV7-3	ASSLPGTGKGYT
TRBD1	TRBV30	AWSVRPTGGNEQF